These T cell receptor beta chains were read from a single sample in a study of T cell responses to AZD1222 COVID-19 vaccine. TCRdb's copy holds only in-frame clones and misses some; the assay was immunoSEQ multiplex PCR. This sample has 200,000 to 250,000 clones; about 95% occur once, and the top ten carry over 1.5%. Sequencing was performed on peripheral blood, taken 28 days after the second dose of the MenACWY control vaccine. Source of these receptors: an adult who received the MenACWY meningococcal vaccine as a control. Each CDR3 is given with its conserved first and last residue. The order of the fields is J gene, D gene, V gene, clone size, CDR3 DNA, CDR3 protein. D genes are given only for firm matches. Clone size is given for some rows only: seen once, a few or many times, or a class if the clone is expanded.

>TRBJ2-1|TRBD2|TRBV5-4|-
TGTGCCAGCAGCATGACAGGACTAGCGGGGTACAATGAGCAGTTCTTC
CASSMTGLAGYNEQFF
>TRBJ2-3|TRBD1|TRBV7-9|-
TGTGCCAGCAGCCAGTCCAGGGACAGGTCGCAGTATTTT
CASSQSRDRSQYF
>TRBJ1-6|-|TRBV12-3/TRBV12-4|-
TGTGCCAGCAGTCCCGGACAGAAATCACCCCTCCACTTT
CASSPGQKSPLHF
>TRBJ1-4|-|TRBV11-1|-
TGTGCCAGCAGCCCGGACGGCGCAACTAATGAAAAACTGTTTTTT
CASSPDGATNEKLFF
>TRBJ1-4|-|TRBV9|-
TGTGCCAGTGCCGTTAATTCTAATGAAAAACTGTTTTTT
CASAVNSNEKLFF
>TRBJ2-5|-|TRBV12-3/TRBV12-4|-
TGTGCCAGCAGTTTTCTCGGCCAAGAGACCCAGTACTTC
CASSFLGQETQYF
>TRBJ1-6|TRBD1|TRBV5-1|-
TGCGCCAGCAGACCCGGACAGGGCCCCGCTCCCCTCCACTTT
CASRPGQGPAPLHF
>TRBJ1-5|-|TRBV28|-
TGTGCCAGCAGTTTATTTCTTAAGGAGAGCAATCAGCCCCAGCATTTT
CASSLFLKESNQPQHF
>TRBJ2-7|-|TRBV20-1|-
TGCAGTGCTAAAGTTGCGTACGAGCAGTACTTC
CSAKVAYEQYF
>TRBJ1-4|-|TRBV9|-
TGTGCCAGCAGCGTGGAGGGTAATGAAAAACTGTTTTTT
CASSVEGNEKLFF
>TRBJ2-1|-|TRBV2|-
TGTGCCAGCAGTAAGACTAGTGATTGGAAGTTCTTC
CASSKTSDWKFF
>TRBJ2-7|-|TRBV6-5|-
TGTGCCAGCAGTCAGGGGGGTCTGAGTACCTACGAGCAGTACTTC
CASSQGGLSTYEQYF
>TRBJ2-7|TRBD2|TRBV27|-
TGTGCCACCTCAAAATTTGGGACTAGTGAAAGCTCCTACGAGCAGTACTTC
CATSKFGTSESSYEQYF
>TRBJ1-6|-|TRBV19|-
TGTGCCAGTAGTCTCCAACAGGGCCAGGCTTCACCCCTCCACTTT
CASSLQQGQASPLHF
>TRBJ2-7|TRBD2|TRBV12-3/TRBV12-4|once
TGTGCCAGCCGCGGGGGAACCACCTACGAGCAGTACTTC
CASRGGTTYEQYF
>TRBJ1-2|TRBD1|TRBV5-6|-
TGTGCCAGCAGCTTGGCGCTCGACAGGGGGCACGGCTACACCTTC
CASSLALDRGHGYTF
>TRBJ2-7|TRBD1|TRBV30|-
TGTGCCTGGAGTTTCGTGACAGGGTCCTACGAGCAGTACTTC
CAWSFVTGSYEQYF
>TRBJ1-2|-|TRBV4-3|-
TGCGCCAGCAGCCAAGAGGGGACGGGAAACTATGGCTACACCTTC
CASSQEGTGNYGYTF
>TRBJ2-1|-|TRBV5-6|-
TGTGCCAGCAGCTTCGGCAATGAGCAGTTCTTC
CASSFGNEQFF
>TRBJ2-3|TRBD2|TRBV11-2|-
TGTGCCAGCAGCCTCGCCAGCGGGGTGGGAGATACGCAGTATTTT
CASSLASGVGDTQYF
>TRBJ2-7|-|TRBV2|-
TGTGCCAGCGGGGCCGGGGCCTACGAGCAGTACTTC
CASGAGAYEQYF
>TRBJ2-7|TRBD2|TRBV14|-
TGTGCCAGCAGCCAAGATGAGGCTAGCGGACCACTTTACGAGCAGTACTTC
CASSQDEASGPLYEQYF
>TRBJ1-4|-|TRBV9|-
TGTGCCAGCAGCGTACGGGGTCTGGGGGAAAAACTGTTTTTT
CASSVRGLGEKLFF
>TRBJ1-5|-|TRBV11-3|-
TGTGCCAGCAGCTCTAGTAGGATGGTTAGCAATCAGCCCCAGCATTTT
CASSSSRMVSNQPQHF
>TRBJ1-2|-|TRBV6-1|-
TGTGCCAGCAGTGAAGCGGGGGGCTACACCTTC
CASSEAGGYTF
>TRBJ1-3|-|TRBV5-1|-
TGCGCCAGCAGCTTGGCGGTGACAGAAGGAAACACCATATATTTT
CASSLAVTEGNTIYF
>TRBJ2-4|TRBD2|TRBV9|-
TGTGCCAGCAGCGTGGGCGGGGGGGCGACCAAAAACATTCAGTACTTC
CASSVGGGATKNIQYF